One sample yielded the 21 T cell receptor beta chains listed below, sequenced in a study of cytotoxic CD8 clonotypes in ibrutinib-treated CLL. The data were produced by immunoSEQ multiplex PCR, yet TCRdb's version contains in-frame clones alone and is incomplete. This table has tens of thousands of clones, approximately 51% appearing once. Sequencing was performed on PBMCs, taken after 12 months of ibrutinib treatment. The source of these receptors is a human donor with chronic lymphocytic leukemia.

This clone was detected a few times. V and J are TRBV11-3 and TRBJ2-7; D not certain. CDR1 is SGHNT, CDR2 YENEEA, per germline. Trimming removed 5 bases from V and 0 bases from J, with 8 bases in between. There are 13 residues in the CDR3. The CDR3 here is CASSHQSSYEQYF. The DNA of the CDR3 is TGTGCCAGCAGCCACCAGAGCTCCTACGAGCAGTACTTC.

The chain carries TRBV5-1 and TRBJ2-1, with a tentative D call TRBD2 (6 bases). The CDR3 covers 15 residues. CDR1 is SGHRS and CDR2 is YFSETQ in the germline V gene. Deletions cut 4 bases from V and 0 bases from J, with 11 bases between. The CDR3 bases are TGCGCCAGCAGCAGAGACGGGAGCTCCTACAATGAGCAGTTCTTC. It codes for CASSRDGSSYNEQFF.

This clone has just a few counts. The V gene is TRBV20-1, the J gene TRBJ2-1; D unresolved. Germline V gene data show CDR1 as DFQATT and CDR2 as SNEGSKA (reference sequence). The V and J ends lost 6 bases and 1 base respectively, with 4 bases between them. The CDR3 length is 11 residues. The CDR3 spells CSAPSYNEQFF. In nucleotides, the CDR3 is TGCAGTGCCCCTTCCTACAATGAGCAGTTCTTC.

V and J are TRBV19 and TRBJ2-1; 12 nucleotides align to TRBD2. V was pared by 5 bases and J by 6 bases, with 8 bases of the junction left unmatched. This CDR3 comprises 16 residues. Germline V CDR1 and CDR2: LNHDA, SQIVND (reference sequence). CDR3 residues: CASSAGTSGPLNEQFF. CDR3 in DNA: TGTGCCAGTAGTGCGGGGACTAGCGGGCCACTCAATGAGCAGTTCTTC.

The V and J genes are TRBV5-4 and TRBJ2-2; 7 bases line up with TRBD2. The CDR3 has 16 residues. The germline gives CDR1 SGHNT, CDR2 YYREEE (reference sequence). The V segment lost 5 bases and the J segment 4 bases; nucleotides outside the gene matches: 11. CDR3 region: CASSHPGAGVTGELFF. The CDR3, as DNA: TGTGCCAGCAGTCATCCCGGGGCGGGAGTCACCGGGGAGCTGTTTTTT.

The gene calls are TRBV28 and TRBJ2-7; D is ambiguous. V lost 6 bases and J lost 2, with 14 bases in between. Germline CDR1 is MDHEN and CDR2 is SYDVKM. This CDR3 contains 14 residues. DNA for the CDR3: TGTGCCAGCAGACCCATGGGCGAAGCCTACGAGCAGTACTTC. The encoded protein is CASRPMGEAYEQYF.

This chain links TRBV5-6 with TRBJ2-7; 7 positions match TRBD2. With 2 bases clipped from V and 1 base from J, the junction kept 3 bases outside the gene matches. Germline lookup yields CDR1 SGHDT and CDR2 YYEEEE. This CDR3 spans 14 amino acids. In DNA, the CDR3 is TGTGCCAGCAGCTTTGGCGGGAGTTCCTACGAGCAGTACTTC. It translates to CASSFGGSSYEQYF.

The rearrangement joins TRBV9 to TRBJ2-5, with 11 bases that match TRBD1. The CDR3 is made up of 16 amino acids. J lost 4 bases, V lost 0 bases, and 5 bases had no gene match. The germline V gene has CDR1 SGDLS and CDR2 YYNGEE. Written as DNA, the CDR3 is TGTGCCAGCAGCGTAGCCGGACAGGGGGCGCGAGAGACCCAGTACTTC. Translated: CASSVAGQGARETQYF.

This chain uses TRBV6-4 with TRBJ2-5; TRBD2 aligns across 15 bases. The CDR3 has 18 amino acids. Trimming removed 6 bases from V and 0 bases from J; junction bases left unmatched: 8. From germline, CDR1 is MRHNA and CDR2 SNTAGT. Here the CDR3 DNA reads TGTGCCAGCAGACTCGGGACTAGCGGGAGGCTCTACCAAGAGACCCAGTACTTC. Amino acids: CASRLGTSGRLYQETQYF.

This clone was detected a few times. The chain links TRBV9 to TRBJ2-7; the D is unclear. The germline V gene has CDR1 SGDLS and CDR2 YYNGEE. The CDR3 totals 15 residues. Trimming pared 6 bases from V and 4 bases from J, leaving 20 bases between. The CDR3 sequence is CASMPGLSIGYEQYF. The CDR3 nucleotides are TGTGCCAGCATGCCCGGGTTATCAATTGGGTACGAGCAGTACTTC.

The CDR3 DNA sequence: TGTGCCAGCAGCACCGCCAATCTAGCCAAAAACATTCAGTACTTC. As protein: CASSTANLAKNIQYF. The chain couples TRBV11-2 to TRBJ2-4; D remains unclear. V was pared by 5 bases and J by 0 bases, with 11 bases between. The CDR3 runs 15 residues. CDR1 is SGHAT, CDR2 FQNNGV, per germline.

The J gene is TRBJ1-5, the V gene TRBV6-1, with 9 bases identical to TRBD1. The trim removed 6 bases at V and 7 bases at J, leaving 10 bases unmatched. The CDR3 loop spans 15 amino acids. The germline V gene has CDR1 MNHNS and CDR2 SASEGT. CDR3 nucleotide sequence: TGTGCCAGCAGCGTGACAGGGGGGATCTCGCAGCCCCAGCATTTT. This translates into CASSVTGGISQPQHF.

This clone appeared a few times. The chain is built from TRBV4-1 and TRBJ2-1, with 11 bases lining up with TRBD2. Germline V lookup: CDR1 MGHRA, CDR2 YSYEKL. Trimming at V came to 1 base and at J to 7 bases, leaving 3 bases not matched to a gene. The CDR3 extends over 15 amino acids. DNA of the CDR3: TGCGCCAGCAGCCAAGGGGGACTAGCGGAAAATGAGCAGTTCTTC. Amino acids: CASSQGGLAENEQFF.

This sequence joins TRBV2 and TRBJ2-7; D perhaps matches TRBD1 (6 bases). Trimming removed 6 bases at V and 7 bases at J, with 10 bases between. The CDR3 consists of 11 residues. The germline V gene encodes CDR1 SNHLY and CDR2 FYNNEI. CDR3 amino acids: CASRYQGEQYF. The DNA of the CDR3 is TGTGCCAGCAGGTACCAGGGGGAGCAGTACTTC.

This chain links TRBV5-1 with TRBJ2-1; 12 positions match TRBD2. The germline V gene has CDR1 SGHRS and CDR2 YFSETQ. V dropped 4 bases and J dropped 5; count of bases not matched to a gene: 4. The CDR3 totals 15 residues. CDR3 coding DNA: TGCGCCAGCAGCACAAGGACTAGCGGGAACAATGAGCAGTTCTTC. Translating gives CASSTRTSGNNEQFF.

Many counts were recorded for this clone. No conserved phenylalanine or tryptophan ends this CDR3, so it is likely a read error. The DNA is left out, because the CDR3 cannot be placed on it with certainty; the CDR3 is given as TCRdb lists it. The chain is built from TRBV6-6 and TRBJ1-2. Looked up from germline, CDR1 is MNHNY and CDR2 is SVGAGI (reference sequence). Inclusive of both ends, the CDR3 amounts to 12 amino acids. The CDR3 region is CASTKGRAGHEI.

This clone was seen ten or more times. The chain links TRBV18 to TRBJ2-2; D gene ambiguous. CDR3 length: 12 amino acids. V gave up 4 bases and J gave up 2 bases, with 2 bases separating them. Germline-derived CDR1 and CDR2 are KGHSH and LQKENI. The CDR3 coding sequence is TGTGCCAGCTCACTTAACACCGGGGAGCTGTTTTTT. As protein: CASSLNTGELFF.

As concerns this clone: The same CDR3 is also encoded by other DNA sequences in this sample. V and J are TRBV27 and TRBJ2-7; 8 bases align to TRBD1. Germline values: CDR1 MNHEY, CDR2 SMNVEV (reference sequence). The CDR3 is 14 amino acids. V lost 6 bases and J lost 1; bases outside the gene matches: 5. The CDR3 DNA follows: TGTGCCAGCAGCAGGGACAGGAATTCCTACGAGCAGTACTTC. Its protein product is CASSRDRNSYEQYF.

The chain has TRBV11-3 and TRBJ1-5; maybe TRBD1 (5 bases). The CDR3 covers 15 residues. CDR1 SGHNT and CDR2 YENEEA come from the germline V gene. Trimming took off 4 bases at V and 11 bases at J, with 21 bases between the two ends. As DNA, the CDR3 is TGTGCCAGCAGCTCTATCGGGACCGAGTATCCGGCCCAGCATTTT. Translating gives CASSSIGTEYPAQHF.

The chain is built from TRBV4-1 and TRBJ1-2; 7 bases align to TRBD1. This CDR3 comprises 14 residues. Germline trimming cut 1 base from V and 3 bases from J; bases unmatched to any gene: 2. Germline V gene data show CDR1 as MGHRA and CDR2 as YSYEKL. The CDR3 region has the DNA TGCGCCAGCAGCCAAGGTGACAGGGACTATGGCTACACCTTC. This gives the protein CASSQGDRDYGYTF.

This clone was observed a few times. The gene calls are TRBV5-1 and TRBJ2-3; 7 bases are a match to TRBD1. Losses at the gene ends were 4 bases for V and 0 bases for J; bases not matched to a gene: 2. This CDR3 comprises 14 residues. The V gene's germline CDR1 is SGHRS and CDR2 YFSETQ. The CDR3 coding sequence is TGCGCCAGCAGCGTGGACAGGAGCACAGATACGCAGTATTTT. Its protein is CASSVDRSTDTQYF.